This T cell receptor beta chain came from a study of T-cell memory formation after mild COVID-19. About the study: TCR clusters showed largely donor specificity.

In TCRdb, the 5' RACE reads were re-called with MiXCR into one record per CDR3 protein. The sample has more than 120,000 distinct CDR3 sequences, 6% to 7% seen once. The J segment lost 0 bases and the V segment lost 3 bases, leaving 11 bases of the junction unmatched. This CDR3 has 17 amino acids. Germline CDR1 is SGDLS and CDR2 is YYNGEE. In the case of this clonotype: No antigen is known for it.

The study's findings and limits: For contracting clones, CD4+ ones sat mainly in CM and EM, CD8+ in EMRA. Researchers found some responding clones in pre-infection memory, a sign that cross-reactive memory joined.

The clonotype comes from an adult woman who had mild COVID-19 (a few samples of this study predate the infection). Cell type and time point are not known. This chain connects TRBV9 to TRBJ1-1; 7 nucleotides line up with TRBD1. Sequenced: PBMCs or a T cell subset sorted from them (not recorded which). CDR3 loop: CASSGPTGNPVNTEAFF. CDR3 bases: TGTGCCAGCAGCGGCCCGACAGGGAACCCCGTGAACACTGAAGCTTTCTTT.